Below, 5 T cell receptor beta chains from the same sample are listed, as sequenced in a study of blood T cell repertoires in COVID-19. The table came from immunoSEQ multiplex PCR; TCRdb's copy has only in-frame clones and leaves some out. This sample has 300,000 to 350,000 clones, with 88% found just once. Sequencing input: PBMCs or T cells enriched from blood (not recorded which). All receptors come from a young woman who had been exposed to COVID-19.

This clone has just one count. The chain combines TRBV19 with TRBJ1-5; 7 bases line up with TRBD1. The CDR3 is 16 amino acids. The ends lost 7 bases at V and 2 bases at J; junction bases unmatched: 11. The germline CDR1 and CDR2 sequences are LNHDA and SQIVND (reference sequence). In DNA, the CDR3 is TGTGCCAGTACCCTTGGGACAGCGGGGGGCAATCAGCCCCAGCATTTT. This translates into CASTLGTAGGNQPQHF.

This sequence joins TRBV6-5 and TRBJ1-1; D might be TRBD1 (5 bases). CDR3 length: 13 amino acids. The germline V and J ends were trimmed by 6 bases and 1 base, with 9 bases remaining between them. Germline loops: CDR1 MNHEY, CDR2 SVGAGI. The CDR3 DNA reads TGTGCCAGCAGGCCCACAGGGAACACTGAAGCTTTCTTT. Protein product: CASRPTGNTEAFF.

The chain is built from TRBV6-5 and TRBJ2-1, with 8 bases identical to TRBD2. Looked up from germline, CDR1 is MNHEY and CDR2 is SVGAGI. This CDR3 has 14 amino acids. Unmatched junction bases numbered 2, after V lost 2 bases and J lost 5 bases. In DNA form, the CDR3 reads TGTGCCAGCAGTTACAGCGGGAGTAACAATGAGCAGTTCTTC. Its protein product is CASSYSGSNNEQFF.

This clone was detected only a few times. The chain employs TRBV28 and TRBJ1-1, with D unclear. V gave up 2 bases and J gave up 9 bases, with 10 bases separating them. The germline CDR1 and CDR2 sequences are MDHEN and SYDVKM. The CDR3 contains 12 residues. The CDR3 here is CASSLRQVQAFF. Here the CDR3 DNA reads TGTGCCAGCAGTTTACGGCAGGTCCAAGCTTTCTTT.

The rearrangement links TRBV5-6 to TRBJ2-7, with 10 nucleotides matching TRBD2. V shed 1 base and J 4 bases; nucleotides not matched to a gene: 8. The CDR3 is 16 residues long. The V gene's germline CDR1 is SGHDT and CDR2 YYEEEE. This CDR3 reads CASSLISSGRLYEQYF. CDR3 coding DNA: TGTGCCAGCAGCTTGATATCTAGCGGGAGATTATACGAGCAGTACTTC.